This T cell receptor beta chain was sequenced for a study of shared clonotypes between healthy human individuals. This clone was recorded only once. Its antigen is unidentified. Trimming at V came to 4 bases and at J to 0 bases, leaving 8 bases not matched to a gene. The length of the CDR3 is 17 residues. Germline V gives CDR1 SGDLS, CDR2 YYNGEE. CD45RO-negative cells were positively selected for CCR7, leaving out terminally differentiated effector memory CD45RA+ cells. Points from the study as a whole: Generation probability values for non-shared clonotypes were lower than those for clonotypes shared by all four donors.

Per the authors' pipeline: Because ImmunoSEQ provided only junction sequences with no quality scores, the filtering differed. Clones were read by immunoSEQ multiplex PCR, and TCRdb kept only the in-frame ones, dropping some. V and J calls and clone size are those listed in that table; D and trimming were worked out from the DNA. The table shows fewer than 1 million clones, with roughly 96% occurring only once. The sample comprised naive CD8+ T cells sorted from blood. The clonotype originates from a young man in good health. The V call is TRBV9, the J call TRBJ2-1, with 9 nucleotides matching TRBD2. As DNA, the CDR3 is TGTGCCAGCAGCCCTCGGGCTAGCGGGGCCTCCTACAATGAGCAGTTCTTC. This translates into CASSPRASGASYNEQFF.